This TCR beta chain derives from a study of blood T cells in healthy people across ages. Germline values: CDR1 MNHEY, CDR2 SMNVEV (reference sequence). The V and J ends lost 5 bases and 9 bases, in that order; junction bases with no gene match: 12. The CDR3 is 16 residues long. The study isolated at least 7 million PBMCs from each sample. Total RNA was isolated from each sample in quantities of at least 6 micrograms. Together with a sample-barcoded 5' primer, a J-beta primer mix was included in a second PCR lasting about 7 to 11 cycles. TCRdb analysed the 5' RACE reads with MiXCR anew, one entry per CDR3 protein. The profile covers some 880,000 distinct CDR3 sequences, with around 36% appearing a single time and approximately 13% taken by the ten largest.

The gene calls are TRBV27 and TRBJ2-3, with 12 bases matching TRBD2. The TCR was taken from a man between 18 and 29 years old in good health. Source material: blood. CDR3 protein: CASSPGTSGGSVTQYF. For the CDR3, the DNA is TGTGCCAGCAGTCCCGGAACTAGCGGGGGGAGCGTAACGCAGTATTTT.